Following are 9 T cell receptor beta chains from one sample sequenced in a study of blood T cell repertoires in COVID-19. Libraries were prepared by immunoSEQ multiplex PCR; TCRdb keeps only in-frame clonotypes and omits some of them. The top ten hold just over 7% of the sample, which has about 360,000 clones, less than 90% seen once. Material: peripheral blood. Receptor source: a woman aged 55-75 years with COVID-19, enrolled during active disease.

The chain is built from TRBV2 and TRBJ2-7; 7 nucleotides agree with TRBD2. This CDR3 spans 12 amino acids. Germline V gene data show CDR1 as SNHLY and CDR2 as FYNNEI. After removal of 7 bases from V and 3 bases from J, the junction contained 3 bases not matched to a gene. The CDR3: CASKGGGYEQYF. The CDR3 DNA is TGTGCCAGCAAAGGCGGGGGCTACGAGCAGTACTTC. The complete variable domain, with remaining parts taken from reference TRBV2 and TRBJ2-7, reads EPEVTQTPSHQVTQMGQEVILRCVPISNHLYFYWYRQILGQKVEFLVSFYNNEISEKSEIFDDQFSVERPDGSNFTLKIRSTKLEDSAMYFCASKGGGYEQYFGPGTRLTVT.

CDR3 in DNA: TGTGCCAGCAGCTTACCACTTTTTTCTCGGGAGACCCAGTACTTC. It specifies CASSLPLFSRETQYF. This sequence joins TRBV7-2 and TRBJ2-5, with D hard to call. Germline CDR1 reads SGHTA; CDR2 reads FQGNSA. V lost 2 bases and J 5 bases, leaving 15 bases between the germline ends. The CDR3 has 15 residues.

The chain combines TRBV11-2 with TRBJ1-2, with D unclear. The CDR3 sequence is 14 residues long. V was shortened by 4 bases and J by 4 bases, with 13 bases between the two germline ends. The germline V gene encodes CDR1 SGHAT and CDR2 FQNNGV. In nucleotides, the CDR3 is TGTGCCAGCAGCTCGCTCCGGGAAGGCTATGGCTACACCTTC. Protein: CASSSLREGYGYTF.

The chain employs TRBV29-1 and TRBJ2-3, with D maybe TRBD2 (7 bases). The germline CDR1 and CDR2 sequences are SQVTM and ANQGSEA. CDR3 size: 14 residues. The germline V and J ends were trimmed by 6 bases and 2 bases, with 15 bases remaining between them. Written as DNA, the CDR3 is TGCAGCGTCCGCAGGGGAGGGGACACAGATACGCAGTATTTT. This sequence encodes CSVRRGGDTDTQYF.

The chain uses TRBV7-2 and TRBJ2-7; 11 bases fit TRBD1. The CDR3 loop spans 15 amino acids. V lost 6 bases to trimming and J lost 4 bases; unmatched junction nucleotides: 8. Looked up from germline, CDR1 is SGHTA and CDR2 is FQGNSA. The CDR3: CASRGTGTGGYEQYF. DNA for the CDR3: TGTGCCAGCAGAGGGACCGGGACAGGGGGGTACGAGCAGTACTTC.

The chain links TRBV25-1 to TRBJ1-4, with D possibly matching TRBD1 (5 bases). CDR3 size: 15 residues. Germline CDR1 and CDR2: MGHDK and SYGVNS. V was clipped by 2 bases and J by 10 bases, with 17 bases between them. The CDR3 sequence is CASSERGEQLAKLFF. The CDR3 coding sequence is TGTGCCAGCAGTGAACGGGGGGAACAACTAGCAAAACTGTTTTTT.

The chain combines TRBV10-3 with TRBJ2-3; 10 nucleotides align to TRBD2. This CDR3 is built from 13 residues. Germline lookup yields CDR1 ENHRY and CDR2 SYGVKD. After removal of 11 bases from V and 5 bases from J, the junction contained 7 bases not matched to a gene. CDR3 loop: CAPLLAGLDTQYF. The CDR3 coding sequence is TGTGCCCCACTACTAGCGGGGTTAGATACGCAGTATTTT.

The V call is TRBV5-4, the J call TRBJ1-5, with a possible D match to TRBD1 (5 bases). This CDR3 has 14 amino acids. The ends were cut back, 9 bases at V and 6 bases at J, with 19 bases in the middle. The germline CDR1 and CDR2 sequences are SGHNT and YYREEE (reference sequence). The CDR3, as DNA: TGTGCCACCGGGGCGGGAGGGAAAGTTCAGCCCCAGCATTTT. Amino acids: CATGAGGKVQPQHF.

This clone was found a few times. This chain connects TRBV7-9 to TRBJ1-4; D may be TRBD1 (5 bases). Germline CDR1 is SEHNR and CDR2 is FQNEAQ (reference sequence). The ends were cut back, 5 bases at V and 3 bases at J, with 13 bases in the middle. The CDR3 sequence is 15 residues long. CDR3 in DNA: TGTGCCAGCAGCCCCAGACAGTCTCCTAATGAAAAACTGTTTTTT. It is translated as CASSPRQSPNEKLFF.